This T cell receptor beta chain is drawn from a study of blood T cell repertoires in COVID-19. Study-wide background: COVID-19 samples from acute and convalescent phases originated in the United States, Italy and Spain. T cells, B-cell-depleted T cells, or PBMCs supplied cDNA or gDNA.

Per the original data handling: Amplification from reference gene primers served as the basis for estimated nucleated cell counts. Profiling relied on immunoSEQ multiplex PCR, and the TCRdb table lists in-frame clones only, not all of them. V, J and clone size are those of that table, while D and trimming were read from the DNA. The sample contains about 78,000 clones, about nine tenths of which appear only once. Sequencing input: peripheral blood. The TCR sequence derives from a woman aged 55-70 years with acute or convalescent COVID-19.

The CDR3 nucleotides read TGCGCCAGCAGCCAAGCAAGACTAGCGGGAGGGACAGATACGCAGTATTTT. Amino acid sequence: CASSQARLAGGTDTQYF. The chain uses TRBV4-3 and TRBJ2-3; 14 nucleotides agree with TRBD2. Losses at the gene ends were 1 base for V and 3 bases for J; bases not matched to a gene: 3. Germline V CDR1 and CDR2: LGHNA, YSLEER. CDR3 size: 17 residues.